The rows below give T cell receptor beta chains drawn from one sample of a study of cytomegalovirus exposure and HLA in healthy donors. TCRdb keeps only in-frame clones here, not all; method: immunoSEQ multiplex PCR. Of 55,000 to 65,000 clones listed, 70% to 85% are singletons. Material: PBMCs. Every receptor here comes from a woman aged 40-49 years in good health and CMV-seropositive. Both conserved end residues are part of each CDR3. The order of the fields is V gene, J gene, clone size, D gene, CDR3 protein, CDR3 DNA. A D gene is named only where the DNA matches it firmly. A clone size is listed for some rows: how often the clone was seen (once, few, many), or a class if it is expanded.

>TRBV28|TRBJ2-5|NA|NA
CASNSQRGETQYF
TGTGCCAGCAATTCCCAACGGGGAGAGACCCAGTACTTC
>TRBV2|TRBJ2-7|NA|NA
CASIRGGEQYF
TGTGCCAGCATCAGGGGCGGGGAGCAGTACTTC
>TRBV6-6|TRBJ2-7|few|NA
CAISPGYYEQYF
TGTGCCATCTCTCCAGGGTACTACGAGCAGTACTTC
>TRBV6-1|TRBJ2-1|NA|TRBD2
CASSELPGGYNEQFF
TGTGCCAGCAGTGAACTTCCGGGGGGGTACAATGAGCAGTTCTTC
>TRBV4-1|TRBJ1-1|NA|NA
CASSPLEDRRMNTEAFF
TGCGCCAGCAGCCCTCTGGAGGATCGGCGGATGAACACTGAAGCTTTCTTT
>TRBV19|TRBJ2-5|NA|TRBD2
CASSIMLAGGPKEQYF
TGTGCCAGTAGTATAATGCTAGCGGGGGGGCCTAAGGAGCAGTACTTC
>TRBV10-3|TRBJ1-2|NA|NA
CAISVGDSPVGGYTF
TGTGCCATCAGTGTTGGCGACAGCCCAGTGGGGGGCTACACCTTC
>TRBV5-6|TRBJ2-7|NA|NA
CASSLELQAYEQYF
TGTGCCAGCAGCTTGGAATTGCAGGCCTACGAGCAGTACTTC
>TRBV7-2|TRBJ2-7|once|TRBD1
CASRRSTGGISYEQYF
TGTGCCAGCCGCCGCTCGACAGGGGGAATCTCCTACGAGCAGTACTTC
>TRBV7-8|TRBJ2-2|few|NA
CASSKEAGELFF
TGTGCCAGCAGCAAAGAGGCCGGGGAGCTGTTTTTT
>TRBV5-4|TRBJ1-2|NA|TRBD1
CASTPGQGAHGYTF
TGTGCCAGCACCCCGGGACAGGGAGCGCATGGCTACACCTTC
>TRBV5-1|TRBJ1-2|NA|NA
CASSLGQGLYGYTF
TGCGCCAGCAGCTTAGGGCAGGGACTCTATGGCTACACCTTC
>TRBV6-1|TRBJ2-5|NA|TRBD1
CASAVQGARETQYF
TGTGCCAGTGCCGTACAGGGGGCAAGGGAGACCCAGTACTTC
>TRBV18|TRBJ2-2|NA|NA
CASSPLVTNTGELFF
TGTGCCAGCTCACCATTAGTCACGAACACCGGGGAGCTGTTTTTT
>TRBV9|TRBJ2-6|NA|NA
CASSVVVGFGANVLTF
TGTGCCAGCAGCGTAGTCGTGGGCTTCGGGGCCAACGTCCTGACTTTC
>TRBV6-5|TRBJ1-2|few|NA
CASSSRTDYGYTF
TGTGCCAGCAGTTCTAGGACAGACTATGGCTACACCTTC
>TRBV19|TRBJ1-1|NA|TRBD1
CASSTGGRGTEAFF
TGTGCCAGTAGTACAGGGGGGCGAGGCACTGAAGCTTTCTTT
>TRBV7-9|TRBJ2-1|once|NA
CASSLKGNEFF
TGTGCCAGCAGCTTAAAGGGGAACGAGTTCTTC
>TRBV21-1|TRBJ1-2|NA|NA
CASSKDRAPRDGYTF
TGTGCCAGCAGCAAGGACAGGGCTCCTCGAGATGGCTACACCTTC
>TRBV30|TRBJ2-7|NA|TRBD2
CAWSVSGGRYEQYF
TGTGCCTGGAGTGTGAGCGGGGGGCGCTACGAGCAGTACTTC
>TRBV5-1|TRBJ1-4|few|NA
CASSNGQTTNEKLFF
TGCGCCAGCAGCAATGGACAGACAACTAATGAAAAACTGTTTTTT
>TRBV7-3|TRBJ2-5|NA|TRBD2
CASSPGGLETQYF
TGTGCCAGCAGCCCCGGGGGGTTAGAGACCCAGTACTTC
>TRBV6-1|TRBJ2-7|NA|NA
CASSVYRDPVYEQYF
TGTGCCAGCAGTGTCTACAGGGACCCGGTCTACGAGCAGTACTTC
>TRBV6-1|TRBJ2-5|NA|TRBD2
CASSISGGGTQYF
TGTGCCAGCAGTATTTCTGGGGGGGGGACCCAGTACTTC
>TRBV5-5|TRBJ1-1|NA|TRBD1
CASRTRQGANTEAFF
TGTGCCAGCAGGACCAGACAGGGCGCAAACACTGAAGCTTTCTTT
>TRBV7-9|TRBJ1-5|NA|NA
CASSLGGGGMKQPQHF
TGTGCCAGCAGCTTAGGGGGTGGGGGGATGAAGCAGCCCCAGCATTTT
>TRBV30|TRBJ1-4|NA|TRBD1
CAWGTGPKREKLFF
TGTGCCTGGGGGACAGGGCCAAAGAGGGAAAAACTGTTTTTT
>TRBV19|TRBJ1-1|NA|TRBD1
CASNGQGNTEAFF
TGTGCCAGTAACGGACAGGGGAACACTGAAGCTTTCTTT
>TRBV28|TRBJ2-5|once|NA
CASSLAGGGETQYF
TGTGCCAGCAGTTTAGCCGGGGGTGGGGAGACCCAGTACTTC
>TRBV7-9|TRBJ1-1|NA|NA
CASSSDRVATEAFF
TGTGCCAGCAGCTCCGACCGCGTAGCGACTGAAGCTTTCTTT
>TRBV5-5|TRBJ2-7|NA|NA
CASSLVGRSYEQYF
TGTGCCAGCAGCTTGGTGGGCAGGTCCTACGAGCAGTACTTC